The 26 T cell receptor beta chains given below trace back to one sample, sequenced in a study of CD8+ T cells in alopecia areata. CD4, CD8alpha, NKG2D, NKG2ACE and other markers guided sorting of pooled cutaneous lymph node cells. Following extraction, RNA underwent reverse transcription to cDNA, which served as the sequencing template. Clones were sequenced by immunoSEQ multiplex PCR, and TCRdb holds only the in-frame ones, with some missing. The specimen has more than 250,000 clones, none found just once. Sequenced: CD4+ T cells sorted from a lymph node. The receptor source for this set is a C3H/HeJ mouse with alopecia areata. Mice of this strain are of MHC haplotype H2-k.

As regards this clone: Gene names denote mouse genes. The DNA read from the CDR3 is TGTGCCTGGAGTCTTGGGACTGGGGAC. Amino acids: CAWSLGTGD. The entire CDR3 protein reads CAWSLGTGDDYTF. The V gene is TRBV31, the J gene TRBJ1-2; weak D call: TRBD1 (5 bases). The sequenced fragment ends 4 residues before the CDR3 boundary, so the rest is inferred from the germline J gene. This CDR3 is built from 13 residues. From germline, CDR1 is GKSSPN and CDR2 SITVG.

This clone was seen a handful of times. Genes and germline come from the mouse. The chain's CDR3 is CAWTTGSNTGQLYF. CDR3 DNA (partial): TGTGCCTGGACCACAGGGTCAAACACCGGG. The V gene is TRBV31, the J gene TRBJ2-2, with D perhaps TRBD1 (6 bases). The CDR3 end falls 4 residues outside the read, so it is completed with the germline J gene. CDR1 and CDR2 from the germline V gene are GKSSPN and SITVG. Trimming pared 4 bases from V and 0 bases from J, leaving 9 bases between. CDR3 length: 14 residues. The variable domain in full, with the rest retrieved from reference TRBV31 and TRBJ2-2, is AQTIHQWPVAEIKAVGSPLSLGCTIKGKSSPNLYWYWQATGGTLQQLFYSITVGQVESVVQLNLSASRPKDDQFILSTEKLLLSHSGFYLCAWTTGSNTGQLYFGEGSKLTVL.

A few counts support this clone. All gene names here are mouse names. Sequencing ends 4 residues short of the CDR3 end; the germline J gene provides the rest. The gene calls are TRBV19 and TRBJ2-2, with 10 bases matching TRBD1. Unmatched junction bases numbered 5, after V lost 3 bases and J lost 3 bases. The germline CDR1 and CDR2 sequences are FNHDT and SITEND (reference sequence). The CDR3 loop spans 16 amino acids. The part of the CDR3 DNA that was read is TGTGCCAGCAGTAGACAGGGGGCGCGGGACACCGGG. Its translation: CASSRQGARDTG. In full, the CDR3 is CASSRQGARDTGQLYF.

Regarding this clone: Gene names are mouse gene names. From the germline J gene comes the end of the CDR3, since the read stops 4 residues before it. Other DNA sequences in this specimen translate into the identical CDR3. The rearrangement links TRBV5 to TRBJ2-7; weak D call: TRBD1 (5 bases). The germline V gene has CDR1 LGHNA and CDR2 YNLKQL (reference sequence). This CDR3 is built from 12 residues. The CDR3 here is CASSPQGYEQYF. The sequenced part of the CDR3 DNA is TGTGCCAGCAGCCCTCAGGGTTAT.

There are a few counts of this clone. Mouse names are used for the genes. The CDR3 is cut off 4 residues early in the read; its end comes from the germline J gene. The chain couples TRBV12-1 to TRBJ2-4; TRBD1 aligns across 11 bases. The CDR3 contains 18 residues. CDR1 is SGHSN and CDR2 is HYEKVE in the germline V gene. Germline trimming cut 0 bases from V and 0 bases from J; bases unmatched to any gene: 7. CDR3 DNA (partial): TGTGCCAGCTCTCTCGTCTGGGACAGGGGGTCTAGTCAAAAC. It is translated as CASSLVWDRGSSQN. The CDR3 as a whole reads CASSLVWDRGSSQNTLYF.

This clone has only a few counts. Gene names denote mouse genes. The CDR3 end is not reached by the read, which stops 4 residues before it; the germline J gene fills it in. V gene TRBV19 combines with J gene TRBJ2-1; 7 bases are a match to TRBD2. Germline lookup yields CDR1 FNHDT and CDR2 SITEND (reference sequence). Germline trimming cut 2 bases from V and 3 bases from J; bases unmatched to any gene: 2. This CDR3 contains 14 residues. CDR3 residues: CASSMGGGYAEQFF. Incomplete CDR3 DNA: TGTGCCAGCAGTATGGGGGGGGGCTATGCT.

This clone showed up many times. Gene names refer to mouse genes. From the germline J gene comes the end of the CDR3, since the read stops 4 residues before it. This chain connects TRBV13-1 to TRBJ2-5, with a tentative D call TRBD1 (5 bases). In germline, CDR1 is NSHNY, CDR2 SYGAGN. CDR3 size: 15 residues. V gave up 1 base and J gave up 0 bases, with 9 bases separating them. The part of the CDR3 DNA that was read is TGTGCCAGCAGTGATCCGACAGAAAACCAAGAC. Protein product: CASSDPTENQD. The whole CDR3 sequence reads CASSDPTENQDTQYF.

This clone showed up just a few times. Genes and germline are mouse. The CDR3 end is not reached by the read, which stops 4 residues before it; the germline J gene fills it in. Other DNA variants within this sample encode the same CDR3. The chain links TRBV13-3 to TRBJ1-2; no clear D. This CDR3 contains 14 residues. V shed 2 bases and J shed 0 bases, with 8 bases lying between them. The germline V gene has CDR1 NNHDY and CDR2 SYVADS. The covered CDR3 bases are TGTGCCAGCAGTGAAAACAGCGCAAACTCC. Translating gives CASSENSANS. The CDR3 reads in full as CASSENSANSDYTF.

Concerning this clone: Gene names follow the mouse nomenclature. CDR3: CASSDANRDEQYF. The covered CDR3 bases are TGTGCCAGCAGTGATGCGAACAGGGAT. J is TRBJ2-7 and V is TRBV13-3; maybe TRBD1 (6 bases). From the germline J gene comes the end of the CDR3, since the read stops 4 residues before it. The CDR3 length is 13 residues. The germline CDR1 and CDR2 sequences are NNHDY and SYVADS.

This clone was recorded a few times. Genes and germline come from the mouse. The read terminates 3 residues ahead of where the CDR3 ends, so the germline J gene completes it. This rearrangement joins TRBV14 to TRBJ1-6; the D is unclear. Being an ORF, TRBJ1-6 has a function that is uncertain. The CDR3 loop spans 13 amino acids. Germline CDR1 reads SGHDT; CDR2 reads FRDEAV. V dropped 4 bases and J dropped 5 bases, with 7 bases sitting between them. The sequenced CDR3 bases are TGTGCCAGCAGTCCAACAGATAATTCGCCC. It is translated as CASSPTDNSP. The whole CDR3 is CASSPTDNSPLYF.

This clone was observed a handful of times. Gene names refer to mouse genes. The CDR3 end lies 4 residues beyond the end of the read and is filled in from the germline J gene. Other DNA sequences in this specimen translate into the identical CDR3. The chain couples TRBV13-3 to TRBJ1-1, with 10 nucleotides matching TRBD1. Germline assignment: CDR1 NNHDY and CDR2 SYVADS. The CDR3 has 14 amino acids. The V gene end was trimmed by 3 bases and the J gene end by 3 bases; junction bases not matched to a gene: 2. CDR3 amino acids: CASSADRGDTEVFF. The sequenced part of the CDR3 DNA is TGTGCCAGCAGTGCGGACAGGGGGGACACA.

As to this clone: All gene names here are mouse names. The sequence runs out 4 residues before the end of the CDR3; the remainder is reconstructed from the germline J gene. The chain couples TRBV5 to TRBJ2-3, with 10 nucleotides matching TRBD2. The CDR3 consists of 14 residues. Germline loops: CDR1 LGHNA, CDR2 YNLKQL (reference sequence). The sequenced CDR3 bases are TGTGCCAGCAGCCAGACTGGGGGGAGAGAA. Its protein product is CASSQTGGRE. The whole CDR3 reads CASSQTGGRETLYF.

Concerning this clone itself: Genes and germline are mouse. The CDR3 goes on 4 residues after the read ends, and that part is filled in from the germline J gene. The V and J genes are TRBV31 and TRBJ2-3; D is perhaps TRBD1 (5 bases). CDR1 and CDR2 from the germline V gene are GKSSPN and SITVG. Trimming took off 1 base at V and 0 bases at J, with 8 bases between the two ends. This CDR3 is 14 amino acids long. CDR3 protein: CAWSRTISAETLYF. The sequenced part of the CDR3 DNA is TGTGCCTGGAGTCGGACAATTAGTGCAGAA.

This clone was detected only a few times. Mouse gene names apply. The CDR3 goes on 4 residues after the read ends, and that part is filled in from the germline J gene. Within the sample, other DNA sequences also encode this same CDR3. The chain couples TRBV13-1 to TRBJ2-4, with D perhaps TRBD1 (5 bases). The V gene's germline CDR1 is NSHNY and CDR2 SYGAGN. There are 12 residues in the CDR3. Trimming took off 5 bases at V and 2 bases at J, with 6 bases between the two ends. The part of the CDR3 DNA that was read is TGTGCCAGCAGGACAGATCAAAAC. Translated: CASRTDQN. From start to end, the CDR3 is CASRTDQNTLYF.

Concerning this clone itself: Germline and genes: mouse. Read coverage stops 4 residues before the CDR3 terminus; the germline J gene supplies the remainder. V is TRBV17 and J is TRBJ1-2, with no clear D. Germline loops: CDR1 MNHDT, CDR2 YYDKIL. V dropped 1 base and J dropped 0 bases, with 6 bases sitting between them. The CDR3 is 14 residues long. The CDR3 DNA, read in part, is TGTGCTAGCAGTAGAGGACATTCAAACTCC. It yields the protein CASSRGHSNS. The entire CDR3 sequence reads CASSRGHSNSDYTF.

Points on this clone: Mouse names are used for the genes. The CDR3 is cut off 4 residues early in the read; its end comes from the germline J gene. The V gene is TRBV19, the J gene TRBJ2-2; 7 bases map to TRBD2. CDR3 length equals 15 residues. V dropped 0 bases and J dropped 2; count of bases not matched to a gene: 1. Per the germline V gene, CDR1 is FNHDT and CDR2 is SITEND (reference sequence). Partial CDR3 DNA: TGTGCCAGCAGTATAGTCTGGGGGAACACCGGG. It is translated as CASSIVWGNTG. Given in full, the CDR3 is CASSIVWGNTGQLYF.

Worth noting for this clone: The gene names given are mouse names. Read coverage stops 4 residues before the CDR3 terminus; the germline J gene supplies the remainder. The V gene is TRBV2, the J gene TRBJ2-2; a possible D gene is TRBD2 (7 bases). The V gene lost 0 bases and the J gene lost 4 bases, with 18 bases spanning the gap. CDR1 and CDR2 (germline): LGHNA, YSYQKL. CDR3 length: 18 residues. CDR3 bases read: TGTGCCAGCAGCCAAGATCACTTGGGGGGCGCGGGCACCGGG. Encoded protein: CASSQDHLGGAGTG. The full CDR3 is CASSQDHLGGAGTGQLYF. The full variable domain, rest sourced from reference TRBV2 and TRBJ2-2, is DPKIIQKPKYLVAVTGSEKILICEQYLGHNAMYWYRQSAKKPLEFMFSYSYQKLMDNQTASSRFQPQSSKKNHLDLQITALKPDDSATYFCASSQDHLGGAGTGQLYFGEGSKLTVL.

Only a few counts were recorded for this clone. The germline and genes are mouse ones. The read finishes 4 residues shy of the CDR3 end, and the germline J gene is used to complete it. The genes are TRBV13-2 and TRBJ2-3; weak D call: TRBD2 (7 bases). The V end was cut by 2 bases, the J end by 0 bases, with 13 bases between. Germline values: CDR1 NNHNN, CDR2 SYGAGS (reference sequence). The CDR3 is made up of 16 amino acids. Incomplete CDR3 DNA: TGTGCCAGCGGTGACCCTCTGGGGGCTAGTGCAGAA. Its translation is CASGDPLGASAE. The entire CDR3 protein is CASGDPLGASAETLYF.

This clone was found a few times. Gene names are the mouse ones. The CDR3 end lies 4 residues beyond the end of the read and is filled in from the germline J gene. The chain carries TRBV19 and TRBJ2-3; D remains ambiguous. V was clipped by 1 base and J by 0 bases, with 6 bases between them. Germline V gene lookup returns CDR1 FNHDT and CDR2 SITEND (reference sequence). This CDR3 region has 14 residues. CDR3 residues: CASSIYWSAETLYF. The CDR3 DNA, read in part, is TGTGCCAGCAGTATATATTGGAGTGCAGAA.

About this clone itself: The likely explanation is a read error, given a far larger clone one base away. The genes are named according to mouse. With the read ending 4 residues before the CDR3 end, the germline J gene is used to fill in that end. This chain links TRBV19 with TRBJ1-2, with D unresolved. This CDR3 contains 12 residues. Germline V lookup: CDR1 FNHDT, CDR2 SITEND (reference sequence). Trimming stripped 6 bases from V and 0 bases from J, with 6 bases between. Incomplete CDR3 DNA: TGTGCCAGCAATCAAGCAAACTCC. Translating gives CASNQANS. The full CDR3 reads CASNQANSDYTF.

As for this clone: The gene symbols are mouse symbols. CDR3 loop: CTCSEPGQGDSDYTF. CDR3 DNA, as far as it was read: TGCACCTGCAGCGAACCGGGACAGGGGGACTCC. The chain recombines TRBV1 with TRBJ1-2, with TRBD1 identical over 11 bases. Read data end 4 residues before the CDR3 end; the end is taken from the germline J gene. V shed 6 bases and J 3 bases; nucleotides not matched to a gene: 6. CDR1 and CDR2 from the germline V gene are NSQYPW and LRSPGD (reference sequence). CDR3 length equals 15 residues.

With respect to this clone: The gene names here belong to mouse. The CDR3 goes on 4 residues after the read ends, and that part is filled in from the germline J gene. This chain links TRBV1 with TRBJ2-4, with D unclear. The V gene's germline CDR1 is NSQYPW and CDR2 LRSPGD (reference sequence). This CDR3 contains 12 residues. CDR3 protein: CTCSAQENTLYF. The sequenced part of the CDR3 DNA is TGCACCTGCAGTGCACAGGAAAAC.

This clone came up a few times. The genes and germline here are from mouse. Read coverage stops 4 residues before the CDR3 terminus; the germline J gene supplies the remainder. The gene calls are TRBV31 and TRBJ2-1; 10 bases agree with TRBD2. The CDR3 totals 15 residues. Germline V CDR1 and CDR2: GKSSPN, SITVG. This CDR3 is CAWSLRTGGEAEQFF. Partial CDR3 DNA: TGTGCCTGGAGTCTAAGGACTGGGGGAGAGGCT.

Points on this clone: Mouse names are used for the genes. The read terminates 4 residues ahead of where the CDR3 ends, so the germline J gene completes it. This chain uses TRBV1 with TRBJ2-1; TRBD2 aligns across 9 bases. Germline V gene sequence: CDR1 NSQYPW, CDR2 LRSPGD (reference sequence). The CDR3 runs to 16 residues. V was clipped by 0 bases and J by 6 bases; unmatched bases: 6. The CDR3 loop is CTCSADRGGGAAEQFF. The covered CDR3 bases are TGCACCTGCAGTGCAGATCGAGGTGGGGGGGCTGCT.

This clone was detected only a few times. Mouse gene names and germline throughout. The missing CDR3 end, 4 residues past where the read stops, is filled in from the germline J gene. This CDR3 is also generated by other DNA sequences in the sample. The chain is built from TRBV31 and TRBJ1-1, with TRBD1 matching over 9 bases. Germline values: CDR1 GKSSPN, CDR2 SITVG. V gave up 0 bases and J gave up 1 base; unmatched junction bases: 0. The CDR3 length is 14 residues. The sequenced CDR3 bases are TGTGCCTGGAGTCTACAGGGGGCGAACACA. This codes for CAWSLQGANT. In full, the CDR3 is CAWSLQGANTEVFF.

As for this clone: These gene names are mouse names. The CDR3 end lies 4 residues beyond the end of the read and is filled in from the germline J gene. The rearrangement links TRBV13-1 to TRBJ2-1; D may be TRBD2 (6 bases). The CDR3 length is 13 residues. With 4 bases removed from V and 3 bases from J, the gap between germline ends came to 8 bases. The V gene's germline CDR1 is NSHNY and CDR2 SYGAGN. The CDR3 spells CASSLGVYAEQFF. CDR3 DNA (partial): TGTGCCAGCAGTTTGGGGGTCTATGCT.